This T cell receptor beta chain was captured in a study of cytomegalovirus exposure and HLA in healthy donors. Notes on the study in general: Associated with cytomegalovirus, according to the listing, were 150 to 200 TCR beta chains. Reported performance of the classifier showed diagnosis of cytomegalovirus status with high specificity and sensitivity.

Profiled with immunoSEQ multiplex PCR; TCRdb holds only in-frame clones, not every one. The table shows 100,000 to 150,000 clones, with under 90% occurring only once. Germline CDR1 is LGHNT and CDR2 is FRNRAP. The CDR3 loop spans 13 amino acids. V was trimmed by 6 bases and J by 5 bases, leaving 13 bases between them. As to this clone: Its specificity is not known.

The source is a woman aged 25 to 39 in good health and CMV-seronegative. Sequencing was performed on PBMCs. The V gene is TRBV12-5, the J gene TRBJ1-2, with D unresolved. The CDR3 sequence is CASGLEAMYGYTF. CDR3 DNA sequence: TGTGCTAGTGGACTGGAGGCGATGTATGGCTACACCTTC.